The 14 T cell receptor beta chains below were found in one sample sequenced in a study of shared clonotypes between healthy human individuals. Libraries were prepared by immunoSEQ multiplex PCR; TCRdb keeps only in-frame clonotypes and omits some of them. The sample shows roughly 1.4 million clones, around 98.5% of them seen only once. Sequencing input: naive CD4+ T cells sorted from blood. Sample subset: CD45RA+ positively selected. Receptors were obtained from a man in his thirties or forties in good health.

Regarding this clone: Other nucleotide sequences from this sample produce the same CDR3. The rearrangement joins TRBV28 to TRBJ2-7; D ambiguous. CDR1 is MDHEN, CDR2 SYDVKM, per germline. The CDR3 has 12 amino acids. Deletions cut 5 bases from V and 2 bases from J, with 7 bases between. CDR3: CASSLLTYEQYF. CDR3 bases: TGTGCCAGCAGTCTCCTCACCTACGAGCAGTACTTC.

The CDR3 loop is CASSPGLEGTDTQYF. DNA for the CDR3: TGTGCCAGCTCACCCGGACTAGAAGGCACAGATACGCAGTATTTT. This sequence joins TRBV18 and TRBJ2-3; 7 nucleotides match TRBD2. V shed 3 bases and J 1 base; nucleotides not matched to a gene: 4. This CDR3 is 15 amino acids long. Germline V gene sequence: CDR1 KGHSH, CDR2 LQKENI.

V and J are TRBV30 and TRBJ2-5, with D uncertain. Germline CDR1 GTSNPN, CDR2 SVGIG (reference sequence). The length of the CDR3 is 8 residues. The CDR3 spells CVDWTQYF. The CDR3 DNA reads as TGTGTCGACTGGACCCAGTACTTC.

The V and J genes are TRBV2 and TRBJ1-2, with no clear D. Germline V gene lookup returns CDR1 SNHLY and CDR2 FYNNEI. The CDR3 sequence is 12 residues long. V dropped 3 bases and J dropped 7 bases, with 9 bases sitting between them. CDR3 nucleotides: TGTGCCAGCAGTGACTACATTTCTGGCTACACCTTC. It specifies CASSDYISGYTF.

The V and J genes are TRBV6-1 and TRBJ2-7; 9 bases match TRBD2. The V gene end was trimmed by 6 bases and the J gene end by 3 bases; junction bases not matched to a gene: 9. The CDR3 loop spans 15 amino acids. Germline V gene data show CDR1 as MNHNS and CDR2 as SASEGT. The CDR3 bases are TGTGCCAGCAGGATTAGCGGGAGTGAGAACTACGAGCAGTACTTC. Protein product: CASRISGSENYEQYF.

The V call is TRBV7-9, the J call TRBJ2-2; D gene uncertain. The germline V and J ends were trimmed by 7 bases and 1 base, with 7 bases remaining between them. The CDR3 covers 13 residues. CDR1 SEHNR and CDR2 FQNEAQ come from the germline V gene (reference sequence). The CDR3 loop is CASTDLNTGELFF. DNA for the CDR3: TGTGCCAGCACAGATTTGAACACCGGGGAGCTGTTTTTT.

The genes are TRBV7-2 and TRBJ1-5; D gene unclear. V lost 4 bases and J lost 6, with 16 bases in between. There are 15 residues in the CDR3. CDR1 is SGHTA and CDR2 is FQGNSA in the germline V gene. The CDR3 here is CASSSLLSGGQPQHF. CDR3 sequence (DNA): TGTGCCAGCAGCTCACTATTATCCGGTGGTCAGCCCCAGCATTTT. Full variable domain (outside the CDR3, taken from reference TRBV7-2 and TRBJ1-5): GAGVSQSPSNKVTEKGKDVELRCDPISGHTALYWYRQSLGQGLEFLIYFQGNSAPDKSGLPSDRFSAERTGGSVSTLTIQRTQQEDSAVYLCASSSLLSGGQPQHFGDGTRLSIL.

This rearrangement joins TRBV5-1 to TRBJ1-5; D gene ambiguous. The CDR3 sequence is 13 residues long. Germline V lookup: CDR1 SGHRS, CDR2 YFSETQ. The V gene lost 4 bases and the J gene lost 4 bases, with 9 bases spanning the gap. CDR3 sequence (DNA): TGCGCCAGCAGCCCCGGGCCGAATCAGCCCCAGCATTTT. Protein product: CASSPGPNQPQHF.

The chain links TRBV2 to TRBJ2-1, with TRBD2 matching over 9 bases. Germline CDR1 reads SNHLY; CDR2 reads FYNNEI. The CDR3 loop spans 15 amino acids. Trimming took 9 bases from V and 4 from J; bases not matched to a gene: 10. CDR3 amino acids: CASSAGTSYYNEQFF. The CDR3 DNA is TGTGCCAGTTCTGCCGGGACTAGCTATTACAATGAGCAGTTCTTC.

This sequence joins TRBV11-2 and TRBJ1-5, with D maybe TRBD1 (5 bases). Per germline, CDR1 SGHAT and CDR2 FQNNGV. V lost 6 bases and J 4 bases, leaving 13 bases between the germline ends. This CDR3 is 14 amino acids long. CDR3 region: CASSKGPGNQPQHF. The CDR3 nucleotides are TGTGCCAGCAGTAAGGGACCGGGTAATCAGCCCCAGCATTTT. Using reference TRBV11-2 and TRBJ1-5 for the parts outside the CDR3, the full variable domain is EAGVAQSPRYKIIEKRQSVAFWCNPISGHATLYWYQQILGQGPKLLIQFQNNGVVDDSQLPKDRFSAERLKGVDSTLKIQPAKLEDSAVYLCASSKGPGNQPQHFGDGTRLSIL.

This clone was seen once. The rearrangement joins TRBV11-1 to TRBJ2-7, with 9 positions matching TRBD1. The CDR3 has 15 amino acids. After removal of 6 bases from V and 5 bases from J, the junction contained 11 bases not matched to a gene. Germline V gene lookup returns CDR1 SGHAT and CDR2 FQDESV (reference sequence). CDR3 region: CASRGNRGRANEQYF. The CDR3 DNA reads TGTGCCAGCAGGGGCAACAGGGGGCGCGCGAACGAGCAGTACTTC. Complete variable domain (other parts from reference TRBV11-1 and TRBJ2-7): EAEVAQSPRYKITEKSQAVAFWCDPISGHATLYWYRQILGQGPELLVQFQDESVVDDSQLPKDRFSAERLKGVDSTLKIQPAELGDSAMYLCASRGNRGRANEQYFGPGTRLTVT.

This rearrangement joins TRBV10-3 to TRBJ2-5, with 7 bases identical to TRBD1. CDR1 is ENHRY and CDR2 is SYGVKD in the germline V gene. Trimming took 10 bases from V and 2 from J; bases not matched to a gene: 7. CDR3 length: 13 amino acids. The CDR3 spells CATGDSPQETQYF. The DNA for the CDR3 is TGTGCCACCGGGGACAGCCCTCAAGAGACCCAGTACTTC.

This sequence joins TRBV30 and TRBJ2-1; maybe TRBD2 (5 bases). V lost 0 bases to trimming and J lost 5 bases, with 11 bases between them. The germline gives CDR1 GTSNPN, CDR2 SVGIG (reference sequence). CDR3 size: 14 residues. CDR3: CAWSVRTPDNEQFF. The CDR3 DNA follows: TGTGCCTGGAGTGTACGGACTCCCGACAATGAGCAGTTCTTC.

This rearrangement joins TRBV9 to TRBJ2-3; 9 bases match TRBD2. This CDR3 comprises 17 residues. Unmatched junction bases numbered 7, after V lost 2 bases and J lost 0 bases. Germline V gene data show CDR1 as SGDLS and CDR2 as YYNGEE. This CDR3 reads CASSVISLAGSTDTQYF. For the CDR3, the DNA is TGTGCCAGCAGCGTGATAAGCCTAGCGGGAAGCACAGATACGCAGTATTTT.